The T cell receptor beta chain under discussion was sequenced for a study of T cell responses to AZD1222 COVID-19 vaccine. General study points: Epitopes outside B.1.351 and B.1.1.7 mutated regions reportedly drew nearly half of spike TCRs.

The V end lost 6 bases, the J end lost 5 bases, and 14 bases lay between the germline ends. The length of the CDR3 is 14 residues. Germline V gives CDR1 LNHDA, CDR2 SQIVND (reference sequence). Turning to this clone: What it binds is unknown.

TCRdb keeps only in-frame clones here, not all; method: immunoSEQ multiplex PCR. The sample holds fewer than 150,000 clones, roughly nine tenths seen once. This receptor was taken from an adult who received the AZD1222 COVID-19 vaccine. The specimen comprised peripheral blood, sampled 28 days after the second AZD1222 dose. The chain links TRBV19 to TRBJ2-1; D is uncertain. CDR3: CASSLQVEDNEQFF. The CDR3 coding sequence is TGTGCCAGTAGCCTCCAGGTGGAAGACAATGAGCAGTTCTTC.